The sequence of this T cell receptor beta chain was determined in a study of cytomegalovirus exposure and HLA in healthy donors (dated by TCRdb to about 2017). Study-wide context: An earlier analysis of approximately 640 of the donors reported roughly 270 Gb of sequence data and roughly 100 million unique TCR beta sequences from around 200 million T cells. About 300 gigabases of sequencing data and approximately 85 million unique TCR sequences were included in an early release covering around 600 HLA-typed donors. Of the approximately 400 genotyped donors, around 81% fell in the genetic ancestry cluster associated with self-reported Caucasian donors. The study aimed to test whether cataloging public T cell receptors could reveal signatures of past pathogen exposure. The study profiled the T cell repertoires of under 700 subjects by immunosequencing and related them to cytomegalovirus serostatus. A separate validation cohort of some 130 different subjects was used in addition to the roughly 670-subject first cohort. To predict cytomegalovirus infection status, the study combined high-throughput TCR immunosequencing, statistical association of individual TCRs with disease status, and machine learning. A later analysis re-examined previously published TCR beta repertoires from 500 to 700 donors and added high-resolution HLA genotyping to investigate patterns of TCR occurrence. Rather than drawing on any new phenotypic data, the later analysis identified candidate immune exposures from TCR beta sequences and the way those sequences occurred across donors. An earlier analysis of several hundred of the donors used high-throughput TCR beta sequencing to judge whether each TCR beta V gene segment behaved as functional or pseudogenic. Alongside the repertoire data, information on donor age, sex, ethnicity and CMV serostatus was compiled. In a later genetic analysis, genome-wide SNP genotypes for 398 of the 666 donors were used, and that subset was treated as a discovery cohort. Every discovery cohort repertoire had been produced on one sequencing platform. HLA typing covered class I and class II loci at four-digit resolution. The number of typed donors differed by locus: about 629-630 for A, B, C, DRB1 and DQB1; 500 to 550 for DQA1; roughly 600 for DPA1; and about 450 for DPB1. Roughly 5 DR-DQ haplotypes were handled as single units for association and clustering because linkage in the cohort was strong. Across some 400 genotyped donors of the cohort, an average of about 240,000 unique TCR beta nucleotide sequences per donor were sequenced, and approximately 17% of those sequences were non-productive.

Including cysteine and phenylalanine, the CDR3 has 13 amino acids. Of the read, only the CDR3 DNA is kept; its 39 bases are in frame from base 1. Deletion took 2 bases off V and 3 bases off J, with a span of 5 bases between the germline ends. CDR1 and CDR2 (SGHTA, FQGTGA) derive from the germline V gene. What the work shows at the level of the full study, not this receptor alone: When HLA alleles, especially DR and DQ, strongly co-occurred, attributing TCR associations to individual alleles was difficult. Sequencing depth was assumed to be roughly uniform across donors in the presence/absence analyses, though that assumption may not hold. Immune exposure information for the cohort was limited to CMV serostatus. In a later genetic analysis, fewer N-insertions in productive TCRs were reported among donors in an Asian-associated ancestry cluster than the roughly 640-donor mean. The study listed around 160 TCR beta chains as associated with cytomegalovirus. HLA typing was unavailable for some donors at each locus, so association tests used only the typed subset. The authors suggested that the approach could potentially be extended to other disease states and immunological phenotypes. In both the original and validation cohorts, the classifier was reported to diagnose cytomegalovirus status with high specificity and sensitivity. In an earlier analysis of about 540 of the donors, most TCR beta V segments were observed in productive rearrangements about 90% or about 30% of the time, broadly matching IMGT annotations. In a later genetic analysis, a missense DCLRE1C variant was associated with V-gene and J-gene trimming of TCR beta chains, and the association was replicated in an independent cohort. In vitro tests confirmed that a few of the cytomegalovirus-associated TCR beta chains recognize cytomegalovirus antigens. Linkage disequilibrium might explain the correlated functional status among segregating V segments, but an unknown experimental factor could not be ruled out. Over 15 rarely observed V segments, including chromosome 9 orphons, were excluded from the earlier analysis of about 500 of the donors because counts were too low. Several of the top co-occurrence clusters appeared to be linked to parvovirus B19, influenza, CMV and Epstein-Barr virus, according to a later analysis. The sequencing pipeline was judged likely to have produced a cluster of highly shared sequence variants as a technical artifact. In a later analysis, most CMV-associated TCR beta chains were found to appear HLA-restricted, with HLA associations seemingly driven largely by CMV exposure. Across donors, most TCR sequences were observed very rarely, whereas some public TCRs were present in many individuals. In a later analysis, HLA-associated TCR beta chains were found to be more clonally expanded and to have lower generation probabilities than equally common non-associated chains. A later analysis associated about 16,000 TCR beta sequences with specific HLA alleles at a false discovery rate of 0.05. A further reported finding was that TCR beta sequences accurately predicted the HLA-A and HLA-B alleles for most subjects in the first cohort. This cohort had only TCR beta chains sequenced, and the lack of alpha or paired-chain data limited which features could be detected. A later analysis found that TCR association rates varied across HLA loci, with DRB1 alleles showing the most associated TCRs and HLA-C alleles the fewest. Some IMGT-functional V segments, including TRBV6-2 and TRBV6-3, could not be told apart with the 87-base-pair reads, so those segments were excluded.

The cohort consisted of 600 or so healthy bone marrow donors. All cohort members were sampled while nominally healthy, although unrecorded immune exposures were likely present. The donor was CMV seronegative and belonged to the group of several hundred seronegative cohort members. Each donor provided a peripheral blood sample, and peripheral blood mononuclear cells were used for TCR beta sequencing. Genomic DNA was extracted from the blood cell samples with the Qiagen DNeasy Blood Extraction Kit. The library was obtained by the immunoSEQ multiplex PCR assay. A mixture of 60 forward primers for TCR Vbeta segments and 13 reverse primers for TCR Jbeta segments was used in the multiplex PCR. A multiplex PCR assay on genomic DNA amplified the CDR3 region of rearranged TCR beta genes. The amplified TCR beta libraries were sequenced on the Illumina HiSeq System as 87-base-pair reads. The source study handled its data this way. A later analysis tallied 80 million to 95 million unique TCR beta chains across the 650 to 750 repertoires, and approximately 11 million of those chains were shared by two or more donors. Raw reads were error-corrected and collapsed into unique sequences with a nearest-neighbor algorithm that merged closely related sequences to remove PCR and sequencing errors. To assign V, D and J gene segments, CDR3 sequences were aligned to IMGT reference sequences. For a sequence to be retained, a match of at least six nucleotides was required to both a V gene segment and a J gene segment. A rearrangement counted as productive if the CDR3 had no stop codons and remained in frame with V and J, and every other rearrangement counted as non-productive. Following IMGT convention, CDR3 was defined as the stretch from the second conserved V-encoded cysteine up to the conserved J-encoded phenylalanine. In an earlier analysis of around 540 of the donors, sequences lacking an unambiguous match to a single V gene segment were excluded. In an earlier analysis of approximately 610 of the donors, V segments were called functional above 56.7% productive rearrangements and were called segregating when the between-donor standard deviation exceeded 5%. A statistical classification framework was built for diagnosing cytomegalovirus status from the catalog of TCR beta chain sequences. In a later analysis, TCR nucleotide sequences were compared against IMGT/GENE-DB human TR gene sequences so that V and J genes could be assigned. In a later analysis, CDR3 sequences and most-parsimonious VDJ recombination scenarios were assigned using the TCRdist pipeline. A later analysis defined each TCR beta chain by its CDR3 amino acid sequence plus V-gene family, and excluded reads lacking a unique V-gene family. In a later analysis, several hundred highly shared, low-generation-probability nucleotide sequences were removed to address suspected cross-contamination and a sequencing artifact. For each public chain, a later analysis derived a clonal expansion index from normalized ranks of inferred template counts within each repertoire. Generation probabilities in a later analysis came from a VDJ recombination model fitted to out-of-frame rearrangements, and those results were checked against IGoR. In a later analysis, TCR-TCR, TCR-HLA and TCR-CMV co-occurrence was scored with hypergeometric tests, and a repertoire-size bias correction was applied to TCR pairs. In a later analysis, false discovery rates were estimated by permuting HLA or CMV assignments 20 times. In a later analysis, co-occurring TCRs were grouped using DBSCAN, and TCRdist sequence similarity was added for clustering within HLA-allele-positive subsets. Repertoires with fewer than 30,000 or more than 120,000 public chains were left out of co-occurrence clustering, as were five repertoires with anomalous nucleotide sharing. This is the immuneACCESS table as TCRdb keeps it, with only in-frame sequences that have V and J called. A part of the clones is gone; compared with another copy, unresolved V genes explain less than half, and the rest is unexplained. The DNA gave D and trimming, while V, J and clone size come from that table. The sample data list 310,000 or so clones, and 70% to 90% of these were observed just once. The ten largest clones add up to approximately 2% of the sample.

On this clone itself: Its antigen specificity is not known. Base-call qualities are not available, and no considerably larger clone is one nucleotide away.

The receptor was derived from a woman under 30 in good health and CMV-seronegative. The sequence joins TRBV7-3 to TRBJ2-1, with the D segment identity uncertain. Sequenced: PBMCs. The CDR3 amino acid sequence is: CASSLSVYNEQFF. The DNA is TGTGCCAGCAGCTTATCAGTCTACAATGAGCAGTTCTTC.